This entry lists 3 T cell receptor beta chains sequenced from one sample in a study of blood T cell repertoires in COVID-19. The table came from immunoSEQ multiplex PCR; TCRdb's copy has only in-frame clones and leaves some out. The repertoire includes about 99,000 clones, more than 75% of them detected once, and around a quarter sits in the top ten. The sample was peripheral blood. These receptors came from a man in his 60s with acute or convalescent COVID-19.

The chain couples TRBV27 to TRBJ1-6; 7 nucleotides match TRBD1. This CDR3 contains 15 residues. J was trimmed by 7 bases and V by 4 bases; bases with no gene match: 7. Germline V lookup: CDR1 MNHEY, CDR2 SMNVEV (reference sequence). In DNA form, the CDR3 reads TGTGCCAGCAGTTCCACAGGGGTCCCCAATTCACCCCTCCACTTT. It yields the protein CASSSTGVPNSPLHF.

V gene TRBV18 combines with J gene TRBJ1-2, with 7 bases fitting TRBD1. CDR1 is KGHSH and CDR2 is LQKENI in the germline V gene. V dropped 3 bases and J dropped 3; count of bases not matched to a gene: 7. CDR3 length equals 15 residues. The CDR3 protein is CASSPGIDRDYGYTF. CDR3 nucleotide sequence: TGTGCCAGCTCACCTGGGATTGACAGGGACTATGGCTACACCTTC.

This clone was seen once. This chain uses TRBV4-1 with TRBJ2-7, with D perhaps matching TRBD1 (5 bases). The CDR3 loop spans 15 amino acids. The germline CDR1 and CDR2 sequences are MGHRA and YSYEKL. V was pared by 1 base and J by 4 bases, with 14 bases between. The CDR3, as DNA: TGCGCCAGCAGCCAAGTACAGGCGTCCGGTTACGAGCAGTACTTC. Translating gives CASSQVQASGYEQYF.